These T cell receptor beta chains were read from a single sample in a study of blood T cells in healthy people across ages. In TCRdb, the 5' RACE reads were re-called with MiXCR into one record per CDR3 protein. Seen here are 950,000 to 1,200,000 distinct CDR3 sequences, less than 45% observed once, and the top ten hold around 13%. The material sequenced was blood. The receptors originated from a man in his late teens or twenties in good health. Each CDR3 is given with its conserved first and last residue. Each record gives: V gene, CDR3 protein.

>TRBV6-2/TRBV6-3
CASSYFGDNQPQHF
>TRBV5-1
CASSLDSVGGTQYF
>TRBV6-5
CASRDPGSSYNEQYF
>TRBV12-3/TRBV12-4
CASARLVNEQFF
>TRBV20-1
CSAVPGQGNNSPPHF
>TRBV6-2/TRBV6-3
CASSYADVGQETQYF
>TRBV9
CASSINRVSPLHF
>TRBV2
CASSSPLAEGPTDTQYF
>TRBV9
CASSTPGQYTYKEQFF
>TRBV12-3/TRBV12-4
CASSLIDTQYF
>TRBV12-3/TRBV12-4
CASSLHAARTTSEKLFF
>TRBV20-1
CSATQGTPQSKQFF
>TRBV7-8
CASSLVGKTMNTEAFF
>TRBV7-9
CASIRDDRPITGELFF
>TRBV12-3/TRBV12-4
CASSLNIDQPQHF
>TRBV4-1
CASSQDYLRRQSNTGELFF
>TRBV6-5
CASSYSPTAPGEQYF
>TRBV29-1
CSVGTIVRAFF
>TRBV7-9
CASSSTEEGGFRNIQYF
>TRBV20-1
CSARAPPNPNGYTF
>TRBV20-1
CSGWGVDTGELFF
>TRBV30
CAWSLGAANTEAFF
>TRBV7-8
CASSPTWDSANEKLFF
>TRBV12-3/TRBV12-4
CASSLGAGFYNGYTF
>TRBV12-3/TRBV12-4
CARSKGGHQPQHF
>TRBV4-1
CASSQAIPGQGNTEAFF
>TRBV5-1
CASSVHGQGELNTEAFF
>TRBV6-5
CASRPSGTVNEKLFF